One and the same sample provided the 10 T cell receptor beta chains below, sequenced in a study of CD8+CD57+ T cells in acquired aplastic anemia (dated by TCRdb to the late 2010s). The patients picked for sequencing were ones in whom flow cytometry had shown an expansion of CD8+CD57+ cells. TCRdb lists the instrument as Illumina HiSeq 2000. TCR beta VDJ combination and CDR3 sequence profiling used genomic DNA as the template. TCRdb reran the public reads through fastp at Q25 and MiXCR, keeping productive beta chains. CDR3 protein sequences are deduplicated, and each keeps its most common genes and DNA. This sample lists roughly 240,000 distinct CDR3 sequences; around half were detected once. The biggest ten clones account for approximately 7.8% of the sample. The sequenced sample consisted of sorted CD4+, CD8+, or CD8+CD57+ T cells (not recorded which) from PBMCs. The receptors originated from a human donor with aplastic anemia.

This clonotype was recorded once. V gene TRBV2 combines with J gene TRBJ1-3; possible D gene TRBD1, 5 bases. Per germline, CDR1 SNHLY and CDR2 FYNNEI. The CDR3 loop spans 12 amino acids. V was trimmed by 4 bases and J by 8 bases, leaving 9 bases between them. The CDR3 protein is CASSVGGHTIYF. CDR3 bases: TGTGCCAGCAGTGTGGGGGGACACACCATATATTTT. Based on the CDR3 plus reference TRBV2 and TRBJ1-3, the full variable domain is EPEVTQTPSHQVTQMGQEVILRCVPISNHLYFYWYRQILGQKVEFLVSFYNNEISEKSEIFDDQFSVERPDGSNFTLKIRSTKLEDSAMYFCASSVGGHTIYFGEGSWLTVV.

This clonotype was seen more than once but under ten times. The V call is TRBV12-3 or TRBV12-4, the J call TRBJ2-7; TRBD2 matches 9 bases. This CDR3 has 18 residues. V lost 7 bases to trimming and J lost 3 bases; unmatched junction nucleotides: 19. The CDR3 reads CASTSGSSGNGEGYEQYF. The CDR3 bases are TGTGCCAGCACCTCTGGGTCTAGCGGGAACGGGGAAGGCTACGAGCAGTACTTC.

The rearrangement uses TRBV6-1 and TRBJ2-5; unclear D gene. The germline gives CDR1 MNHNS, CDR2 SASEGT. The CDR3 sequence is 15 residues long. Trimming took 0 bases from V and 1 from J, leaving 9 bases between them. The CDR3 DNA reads TGTGCCAGCAGTGAAGCGTTCGGGTGCCAAGAGACCCAGTACTTC. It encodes CASSEAFGCQETQYF.

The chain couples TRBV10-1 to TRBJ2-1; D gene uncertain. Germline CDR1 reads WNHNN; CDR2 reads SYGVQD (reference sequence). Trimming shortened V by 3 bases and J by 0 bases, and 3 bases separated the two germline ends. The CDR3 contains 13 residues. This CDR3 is CASSELSYNEQFF. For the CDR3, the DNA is TGCGCCAGCAGTGAACTCTCCTACAATGAGCAGTTCTTC.

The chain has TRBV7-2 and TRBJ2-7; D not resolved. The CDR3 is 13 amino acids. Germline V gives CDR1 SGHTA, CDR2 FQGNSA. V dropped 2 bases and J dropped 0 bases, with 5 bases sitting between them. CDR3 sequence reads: CASSLWASYEQYF. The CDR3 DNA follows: TGTGCCAGCAGCTTATGGGCCTCCTACGAGCAGTACTTC.

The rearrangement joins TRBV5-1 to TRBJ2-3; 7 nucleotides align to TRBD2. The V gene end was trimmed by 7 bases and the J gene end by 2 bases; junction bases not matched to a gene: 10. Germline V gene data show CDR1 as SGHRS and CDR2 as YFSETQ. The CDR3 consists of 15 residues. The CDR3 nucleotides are TGCGCCAGCTGCAGTGGCGGGAGTCCCACAGATACGCAGTATTTT. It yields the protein CASCSGGSPTDTQYF.

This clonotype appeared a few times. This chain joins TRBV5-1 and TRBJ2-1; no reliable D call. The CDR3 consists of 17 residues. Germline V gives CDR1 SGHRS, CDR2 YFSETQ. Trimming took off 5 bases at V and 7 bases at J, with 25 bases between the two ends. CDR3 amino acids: CASRAPAGASRVNEQFF. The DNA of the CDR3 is TGCGCCAGCAGAGCCCCCGCCGGCGCTAGTAGGGTAAATGAGCAGTTCTTC.

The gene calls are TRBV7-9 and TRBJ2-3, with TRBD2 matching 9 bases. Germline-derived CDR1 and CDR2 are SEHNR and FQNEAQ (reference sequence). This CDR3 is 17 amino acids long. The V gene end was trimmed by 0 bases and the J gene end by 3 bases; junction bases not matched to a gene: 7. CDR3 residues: CASSLAAGGPTTDTQYF. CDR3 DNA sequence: TGTGCCAGCAGCTTAGCGGCGGGAGGGCCAACGACAGATACGCAGTATTTT.

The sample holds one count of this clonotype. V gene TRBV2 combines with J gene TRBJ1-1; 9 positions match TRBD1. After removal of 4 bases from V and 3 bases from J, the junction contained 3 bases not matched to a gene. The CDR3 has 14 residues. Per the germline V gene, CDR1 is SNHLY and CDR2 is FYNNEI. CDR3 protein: CASSVQGAYTEAFF. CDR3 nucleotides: TGTGCCAGCAGTGTACAGGGGGCGTACACTGAAGCTTTCTTT.

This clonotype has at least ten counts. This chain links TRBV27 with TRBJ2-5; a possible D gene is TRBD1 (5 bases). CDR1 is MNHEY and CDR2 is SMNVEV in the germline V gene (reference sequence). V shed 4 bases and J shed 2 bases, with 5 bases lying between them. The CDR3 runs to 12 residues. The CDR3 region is CASSSGQETQYF. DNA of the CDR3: TGTGCCAGCAGTTCAGGGCAAGAGACCCAGTACTTC.